These 25 T cell receptor beta chains were sequenced from one sample in a study of OX40 agonist ivuxolimab in advanced cancers. The protocol used for the library was the immunoSEQ multiplex PCR assay. The table was pulled from immuneACCESS by TCRdb, which kept in-frame rearrangements only. Such tables lose some clones; where checked, under half of the loss comes from unresolved V genes, and the rest has no known cause. The sample includes more than 50,000 clones, with roughly 87% observed a single time. The ten largest clones represent approximately 2% of the sample. The sample consisted of CD4+ or CD8+ T cells sorted from blood, taken in a trial of the OX40 agonist ivuxolimab. These receptors were taken from an adult with an advanced solid tumor such as melanoma, head and neck, liver or kidney cancer.

The chain employs TRBV2 and TRBJ1-5; a weak D match, TRBD1 (5 bases). The V gene's germline CDR1 is SNHLY and CDR2 FYNNEI. V was shortened by 8 bases and J by 1 base, with 6 bases between the two germline ends. This CDR3 comprises 12 residues. The CDR3 loop reads CASSGSNQPQHF. The DNA of the CDR3 is TGTGCCAGCTCAGGGAGCAATCAGCCCCAGCATTTT.

The V and J genes are TRBV7-2 and TRBJ1-3; D gene ambiguous. This CDR3 has 15 amino acids. Trimming cost V 1 base and J 4 bases, with 11 bases left between them. Germline V gives CDR1 SGHTA, CDR2 FQGNSA. CDR3 loop: CASSLVTTPGNTIYF. Written as DNA, the CDR3 is TGTGCCAGCAGCTTAGTAACGACACCCGGAAACACCATATATTTT. The complete variable domain, with remaining parts taken from reference TRBV7-2 and TRBJ1-3, reads GAGVSQSPSNKVTEKGKDVELRCDPISGHTALYWYRQSLGQGLEFLIYFQGNSAPDKSGLPSDRFSAERTGGSVSTLTIQRTQQEDSAVYLCASSLVTTPGNTIYFGEGSWLTVV.

The chain carries TRBV6-5 and TRBJ2-7; the D gene could be TRBD1 or TRBD2 (6 bases each). The CDR3 runs 13 residues. Germline V lookup: CDR1 MNHEY, CDR2 SVGAGI. With 6 bases removed from V and 5 bases from J, the gap between germline ends came to 14 bases. CDR3: CASRVPGANEQYF. The CDR3 nucleotides read TGTGCCAGCAGGGTCCCGGGGGCCAACGAGCAGTACTTC.

This chain links TRBV27 with TRBJ2-1, with D maybe TRBD1 (6 bases). V was clipped by 4 bases and J by 10 bases, with 17 bases between them. Germline CDR1 MNHEY, CDR2 SMNVEV (reference sequence). This CDR3 contains 14 residues. The CDR3 loop is CASSYRDPTGEQFF. DNA of the CDR3: TGTGCCAGCAGTTACAGGGACCCTACAGGGGAGCAGTTCTTC.

J is TRBJ2-2 and V is TRBV5-4, with unresolved D. Germline values: CDR1 SGHNT, CDR2 YYREEE (reference sequence). V was pared by 7 bases and J by 2 bases, with 9 bases between. The CDR3 runs to 13 residues. The CDR3 loop is CASLLQNTGELFF. The DNA for the CDR3 is TGTGCCAGCCTCCTGCAAAACACCGGGGAGCTGTTTTTT.

This sequence joins TRBV7-2 and TRBJ2-1; 9 bases are a match to TRBD2. V trimming: 5 bases; J trimming: 7 bases; junction bases outside the gene matches: 12. The germline CDR1 and CDR2 sequences are SGHTA and FQGNSA. The CDR3 length is 16 residues. Here the CDR3 DNA reads TGTGCCAGCAGCCGAGGGGCGGGAGGGCGAAGGAATGAGCAGTTCTTC. It codes for CASSRGAGGRRNEQFF.

This clone was seen a handful of times. The gene calls are TRBV19 and TRBJ2-2; D possibly corresponds to TRBD2 (6 bases). The CDR3 contains 14 residues. The V gene's germline CDR1 is LNHDA and CDR2 SQIVND (reference sequence). With 2 bases removed from V and 5 bases from J, the gap between germline ends came to 9 bases. CDR3 in DNA: TGTGCCAGTAGTATAAGGCTAGCGACCGGGGAGCTGTTTTTT. Translation gives CASSIRLATGELFF.

This clone was detected once. V gene TRBV18 combines with J gene TRBJ2-7, with TRBD2 identical over 9 bases. This CDR3 spans 14 amino acids. J gave up 2 bases and V 4 bases, and 3 bases lay outside the gene matches. Germline-derived CDR1 and CDR2 are KGHSH and LQKENI. CDR3 DNA: TGTGCCAGCTCACAGCGGGAGGCTACCTACGAGCAGTACTTC. It is translated as CASSQREATYEQYF.

The CDR3 DNA follows: TGTGCCAGCAGATCCCTTGTACTTGACGGCCAGCCCCAGCATTTT. This gives the protein CASRSLVLDGQPQHF. This rearrangement joins TRBV27 to TRBJ1-5; D is unresolved. This CDR3 contains 15 residues. With 6 bases removed from V and 7 bases from J, the gap between germline ends came to 19 bases. Germline assignment: CDR1 MNHEY and CDR2 SMNVEV (reference sequence).

The gene calls are TRBV5-4 and TRBJ2-1, with 7 nucleotides matching TRBD1. The V and J ends lost 4 bases and 10 bases, in that order; junction bases with no gene match: 5. The germline V gene encodes CDR1 SGHNT and CDR2 YYREEE (reference sequence). The CDR3 has 12 amino acids. CDR3 in DNA: TGTGCCAGCAGCCCCGACAGGGTAGAGCAGTTCTTC. Translated, it gives CASSPDRVEQFF.

This clone was recorded once. This chain joins TRBV6-5 and TRBJ1-2, with 10 bases that match TRBD1. Trimming at V came to 5 bases and at J to 5 bases, leaving 5 bases not matched to a gene. This CDR3 spans 14 amino acids. The germline V gene encodes CDR1 MNHEY and CDR2 SVGAGI. The CDR3 DNA reads TGTGCCAGCAGTGTGACAGGGGGCGTGTATGGCTACACCTTC. It encodes CASSVTGGVYGYTF.

Only one count was recorded for this clone. The CDR3, as DNA: TGCGCCAGCAGCTTAATCGAGAAGTATGGCTACACCTTC. Residues: CASSLIEKYGYTF. The genes are TRBV5-1 and TRBJ1-2; D gene ambiguous. CDR3 length: 13 residues. Germline-derived CDR1 and CDR2 are SGHRS and YFSETQ. Deletions cut 2 bases from V and 5 bases from J, with 10 bases between.

This sequence joins TRBV27 and TRBJ1-2, with a tentative D call TRBD1 (5 bases). The CDR3 is made up of 17 amino acids. Germline CDR1 is MNHEY and CDR2 is SMNVEV (reference sequence). Trimming left V 7 bases short and J 1 base short, with 22 bases between. The CDR3 DNA follows: TGTGCCAGCACTTCGTTGGCGAATTATGGGGGTAACTATGGCTACACCTTC. Protein product: CASTSLANYGGNYGYTF.

V usage is TRBV5-1 and J usage is TRBJ1-1; no clear D gene. V was cut by 0 bases and J by 1 base, with 10 bases left in between. Germline values: CDR1 SGHRS, CDR2 YFSETQ. This CDR3 contains 15 residues. CDR3 sequence (DNA): TGCGCCAGCAGCTTGGTTGGGAGCCCGAACACTGAAGCTTTCTTT. Amino acids: CASSLVGSPNTEAFF.

The rearrangement links TRBV14 to TRBJ2-1; 7 bases align to TRBD2. The CDR3 covers 17 residues. In germline, CDR1 is SGHDN, CDR2 FVKESK. Trimming at V came to 2 bases and at J to 6 bases, leaving 13 bases not matched to a gene. The DNA of the CDR3 is TGTGCCAGCAGCCAATTGGGTCGGGGCGGGAGTAGCAATGAGCAGTTCTTC. Its translation: CASSQLGRGGSSNEQFF.

The gene calls are TRBV14 and TRBJ2-3, with 7 bases identical to TRBD2. V was pared by 3 bases and J by 7 bases, with 7 bases of the junction left unmatched. CDR3 size: 14 residues. Per the germline V gene, CDR1 is SGHDN and CDR2 is FVKESK. The CDR3: CASSHRSGGHTQYF. As DNA, the CDR3 is TGTGCCAGCAGCCATAGATCGGGGGGTCATACGCAGTATTTT.

The rearrangement joins TRBV7-2 to TRBJ1-3; D not certain. There are 14 residues in the CDR3. V dropped 5 bases and J dropped 2 bases, with 10 bases sitting between them. From germline, CDR1 is SGHTA and CDR2 FQGNSA. CDR3 DNA: TGTGCCAGCAGCGATGGCCCTACTGGAAACACCATATATTTT. Amino acid sequence: CASSDGPTGNTIYF.

The rearrangement uses TRBV6-1 and TRBJ1-2, with D uncertain. The CDR3 has 13 residues. Trimming took 2 bases from V and 6 from J, leaving 10 bases between them. Germline CDR1 reads MNHNS; CDR2 reads SASEGT. CDR3 amino acids: CASSEIWSNGYTF. CDR3 DNA sequence: TGTGCCAGCAGTGAAATCTGGTCAAATGGCTACACCTTC.

This chain joins TRBV30 and TRBJ1-5; TRBD1 aligns across 9 bases. The germline V gene has CDR1 GTSNPN and CDR2 SVGIG (reference sequence). The CDR3 covers 15 residues. V dropped 8 bases and J dropped 4; count of bases not matched to a gene: 12. The CDR3 here is CALGPGQGENQPQHF. CDR3 DNA: TGTGCCCTGGGCCCGGGACAGGGAGAAAATCAGCCCCAGCATTTT.

The chain recombines TRBV7-2 with TRBJ2-7; D uncertain. Germline CDR1 is SGHTA and CDR2 is FQGNSA. V lost 5 bases, J lost 5 bases, and 13 bases lay in between. The CDR3 has 13 residues. The CDR3, as DNA: TGTGCCAGCAGCCGGGCCCCACGAGACGAGCAGTACTTC. It encodes CASSRAPRDEQYF. Drawing the rest from reference TRBV7-2 and TRBJ2-7, the complete variable domain is GAGVSQSPSNKVTEKGKDVELRCDPISGHTALYWYRQSLGQGLEFLIYFQGNSAPDKSGLPSDRFSAERTGGSVSTLTIQRTQQEDSAVYLCASSRAPRDEQYFGPGTRLTVT.

The J gene is TRBJ2-2, the V gene TRBV9, with D tentatively TRBD1 (6 bases). Looked up from germline, CDR1 is SGDLS and CDR2 is YYNGEE. The CDR3 is 15 amino acids. Trimming shortened V by 0 bases and J by 6 bases, and 12 bases separated the two germline ends. This CDR3 reads CASSVVGAVPGELFF. CDR3 bases: TGTGCCAGCAGCGTAGTGGGGGCAGTTCCCGGGGAGCTGTTTTTT.

The V and J genes are TRBV7-9 and TRBJ1-2; D is uncertain. Germline assignment: CDR1 SEHNR and CDR2 FQNEAQ (reference sequence). The CDR3 covers 13 residues. The V and J ends lost 2 bases and 6 bases respectively, with 10 bases between them. This CDR3 is CASSLMAGHGYTF. For the CDR3, the DNA is TGTGCCAGCAGCTTAATGGCAGGCCATGGCTACACCTTC.

This clone was counted between two and nine times. The chain combines TRBV7-9 with TRBJ2-7; TRBD1 agrees at 9 bases. The CDR3 sequence is 13 residues long. The junction had 0 bases not matched to a gene; V was cut back by 3 bases and J by 3 bases. The germline CDR1 and CDR2 sequences are SEHNR and FQNEAQ (reference sequence). The CDR3 DNA is TGTGCCAGCAGCTTGACAGGGGGCTACGAGCAGTACTTC. Translating it yields CASSLTGGYEQYF.

The J gene is TRBJ1-3, the V gene TRBV7-9, with TRBD1 identical over 8 bases. V was pared by 5 bases and J by 8 bases, with 11 bases of the junction left unmatched. This CDR3 spans 15 amino acids. Germline loops: CDR1 SEHNR, CDR2 FQNEAQ (reference sequence). The CDR3 loop reads CASSKDRGGLDTIYF. The DNA for the CDR3 is TGTGCCAGCAGCAAAGACAGGGGAGGACTAGACACCATATATTTT.

This sequence joins TRBV11-3 and TRBJ2-2; tentatively, D is TRBD2 (6 bases). This CDR3 has 16 amino acids. V shed 3 bases and J shed 4 bases, with 15 bases lying between them. The germline V gene has CDR1 SGHNT and CDR2 YENEEA. The CDR3: CASSFSGGSTTGELFF. The CDR3 DNA reads as TGTGCCAGCAGCTTCTCTGGAGGGTCTACCACCGGGGAGCTGTTTTTT.